What follows is one TCR beta chain and its context. Its target is unknown. This sample is drawn from a study of cytomegalovirus exposure and HLA in healthy donors. Overall study: An analysis done earlier identified 95 million to 140 million unique TCR beta sequences from roughly 190 million T cells.

J lost 6 bases, V lost 0 bases, and 7 bases had no gene match. Germline V gene data show CDR1 as SGHTS and CDR2 as YDEGEE. The CDR3 consists of 17 residues. Notes on the study in general: An Asian-associated ancestry cluster reportedly showed fewer N-insertions than the roughly 700-donor mean in a later analysis. As was reported, the classifier diagnosed cytomegalovirus status with high specificity and sensitivity.

60 Vbeta and 13 Jbeta primers were used in PCR. Only in-frame clones appear in the TCRdb table, and some are missing; sequencing was by immunoSEQ multiplex PCR. The sample has about 110,000 clones, roughly 87% seen once; the top ten hold 2% to 3%. Every donor was a healthy person donating bone marrow. This TCR came from a man aged 25 to 40 in good health and CMV-seropositive. The rearrangement links TRBV5-8 to TRBJ2-1; 12 bases fit TRBD2. Input material: PBMCs. The CDR3 sequence: CASSLGLAGANSNEQFF. CDR3 in DNA: TGTGCCAGCAGCTTGGGACTAGCGGGGGCAAATAGCAATGAGCAGTTCTTC.